The 16 T cell receptor beta chains listed next were all sequenced from one sample in a study of shared clonotypes between healthy human individuals. Method: immunoSEQ multiplex PCR; TCRdb's copy keeps in-frame clones and lacks some. The sample gives about 1,800,000 clones, about 95% of which show up once; 1% to 1.5% is in the top ten. Terminally differentiated effector memory CD45RA+ cells were excluded by CCR7 positive selection of CD45RO-negative cells. The sequenced material came from naive CD8+ T cells sorted from blood. These TCRs come from a man aged 18 to 30 in good health.

This clone was counted once. This sample includes further DNA sequences coding for the same CDR3. J is TRBJ2-2 and V is TRBV27; 9 bases line up with TRBD1. V shed 4 bases and J 5 bases; nucleotides not matched to a gene: 5. In germline, CDR1 is MNHEY, CDR2 SMNVEV (reference sequence). The length of the CDR3 is 15 residues. The CDR3 DNA reads TGTGCCAGCAGTTCGGGACAGGGTGAAACCGGGGAGCTGTTTTTT. This translates into CASSSGQGETGELFF.

This rearrangement joins TRBV7-9 to TRBJ1-1; D may be TRBD1 (6 bases). Looked up from germline, CDR1 is SEHNR and CDR2 is FQNEAQ (reference sequence). The CDR3 runs to 13 residues. V dropped 4 bases and J dropped 8 bases, with 14 bases sitting between them. In DNA, the CDR3 is TGTGCCAGCAGCTCTACTTCAGGGGCAGAAGCTTTCTTT. As protein: CASSSTSGAEAFF.

The genes are TRBV7-3 and TRBJ2-6, with D unclear. This CDR3 spans 16 amino acids. Germline CDR1 is SGHTA and CDR2 is FQGTGA. The V gene lost 5 bases and the J gene lost 0 bases, with 11 bases spanning the gap. The CDR3 sequence is CASSRYLDSGANVLTF. Here the CDR3 DNA reads TGTGCCAGCAGCCGGTACTTGGACTCTGGGGCCAACGTCCTGACTTTC.

The chain links TRBV10-2 to TRBJ2-7; 10 positions match TRBD2. The CDR3 totals 15 residues. CDR1 and CDR2 from the germline V gene are WSHSY and SAAADI. Unmatched junction bases numbered 4, after V lost 3 bases and J lost 2 bases. The CDR3 spells CASSDIAGGTYEQYF. DNA for the CDR3: TGCGCCAGCAGTGATATAGCGGGAGGTACCTACGAGCAGTACTTC.

Regarding this clone: The sample contains more than one DNA sequence encoding this CDR3. This chain links TRBV5-1 with TRBJ1-1; unclear D gene. The CDR3 is 13 residues long. From germline, CDR1 is SGHRS and CDR2 YFSETQ. Trimming cost V 0 bases and J 4 bases, with 7 bases left between them. In DNA form, the CDR3 reads TGCGCCAGCAGCTTGGGTGAGGCCACTGAAGCTTTCTTT. It is translated as CASSLGEATEAFF.

V and J are TRBV6-1 and TRBJ1-6; 10 positions agree with TRBD1. Germline trimming cut 8 bases from V and 10 bases from J; bases unmatched to any gene: 11. Germline lookup yields CDR1 MNHNS and CDR2 SASEGT. The CDR3 has 15 residues. As DNA, the CDR3 is TGTGCCAGCGGAACTTCGGGACAGGGGAGCTCACCCCTCCACTTT. As protein: CASGTSGQGSSPLHF.

The V call is TRBV27, the J call TRBJ1-1; tentative D call: TRBD1 (6 bases). The germline V gene encodes CDR1 MNHEY and CDR2 SMNVEV (reference sequence). V lost 8 bases and J 4 bases, leaving 17 bases between the germline ends. This CDR3 has 14 residues. CDR3 DNA: TGTGCCAGCCATTTTCAGGGGAGGGTCACTGAAGCTTTCTTT. It specifies CASHFQGRVTEAFF.

This chain uses TRBV4-3 with TRBJ1-6; D is ambiguous. Germline CDR1 LGHNA, CDR2 YSLEER. The CDR3 extends over 19 amino acids. V was trimmed by 4 bases and J by 2 bases, leaving 21 bases between them. DNA of the CDR3: TGCGCCAGCAGCCCCACCCTCTCGGGTAACGACCCCTATAATTCACCCCTCCACTTT. It codes for CASSPTLSGNDPYNSPLHF.

This chain uses TRBV5-1 with TRBJ2-1; D gene ambiguous. Germline V gives CDR1 SGHRS, CDR2 YFSETQ. CDR3 length: 12 residues. V lost 7 bases to trimming and J lost 6 bases, with 11 bases between them. The CDR3 DNA reads TGCGCCAGCCACTTGGTCGGCAATGAGCAGTTCTTC. Translating it yields CASHLVGNEQFF.

V is TRBV6-1 and J is TRBJ2-7; 9 positions match TRBD1. Germline assignment: CDR1 MNHNS and CDR2 SASEGT. The CDR3 length is 15 residues. Unmatched junction bases numbered 10, after V lost 3 bases and J lost 7 bases. The CDR3 DNA is TGTGCCAGCAGTGATTCGGACAGGGGCCTTTGGGAGCAGTACTTC. Its protein product is CASSDSDRGLWEQYF.

The V and J genes are TRBV9 and TRBJ2-7; the match to TRBD1 covers 9 bases. V gave up 3 bases and J gave up 6 bases; unmatched junction bases: 10. The CDR3 spans 15 residues. CDR1 and CDR2 (germline): SGDLS, YYNGEE. The CDR3 coding sequence is TGTGCCAGCAGCGGCCCCGGGACAGGGTTCGCCGAGCAGTACTTC. Its protein is CASSGPGTGFAEQYF.

The gene calls are TRBV28 and TRBJ1-1, with TRBD1 matching 7 bases. This CDR3 has 17 amino acids. The V gene's germline CDR1 is MDHEN and CDR2 SYDVKM. V lost 4 bases to trimming and J lost 3 bases; unmatched junction nucleotides: 14. The CDR3 coding sequence is TGTGCCAGCAGTTCCCCTGTTCGACAGGGTGTGGACACTGAAGCTTTCTTT. Its translation is CASSSPVRQGVDTEAFF.

The J gene is TRBJ2-5, the V gene TRBV5-5, with 8 bases lining up with TRBD1. Germline V gene lookup returns CDR1 SGHKS and CDR2 YYEKEE (reference sequence). The CDR3 contains 13 residues. Germline trimming cut 5 bases from V and 5 bases from J; bases unmatched to any gene: 5. The CDR3 loop reads CASSSTGAETQYF. The DNA of the CDR3 is TGTGCCAGCAGTTCGACAGGGGCCGAGACCCAGTACTTC.

Notes on this clone: This specimen includes other DNA sequences encoding the same CDR3. This sequence joins TRBV6-1 and TRBJ2-3; 11 nucleotides align to TRBD2. The V segment lost 5 bases and the J segment 1 base; nucleotides outside the gene matches: 2. This CDR3 contains 15 residues. Per the germline V gene, CDR1 is MNHNS and CDR2 is SASEGT. DNA for the CDR3: TGTGCCAGCAGTTTACTAGCGGGAGGCACAGATACGCAGTATTTT. It yields the protein CASSLLAGGTDTQYF.

The chain recombines TRBV2 with TRBJ2-7, with D possibly being TRBD2 (5 bases). This CDR3 region has 13 residues. The V end lost 7 bases, the J end lost 3 bases, and 13 bases lay between the germline ends. Germline V gene lookup returns CDR1 SNHLY and CDR2 FYNNEI. The CDR3 protein is CASKDSDFYEQYF. The CDR3 DNA follows: TGTGCCAGCAAGGACTCTGACTTCTACGAGCAGTACTTC.

The rearrangement joins TRBV5-6 to TRBJ1-2; maybe TRBD1 (6 bases). V was shortened by 0 bases and J by 0 bases, with 12 bases between the two germline ends. CDR3 length equals 16 residues. Germline V CDR1 and CDR2: SGHDT, YYEEEE. This CDR3 is CASSLVPGEANYGYTF. The CDR3 DNA reads TGTGCCAGCAGCTTGGTTCCAGGGGAAGCTAACTATGGCTACACCTTC.